This TCR beta chain was retrieved from a study of shared clonotypes between healthy human individuals. Genomic DNA from each subset was divided evenly over several immunoSEQ plates. Sequenced by immunoSEQ multiplex PCR; TCRdb stores in-frame clones only, minus some. Here the sample spans 2 million to 3 million clones, 93% being singletons. With 7 bases removed from V and 2 bases from J, the gap between germline ends came to 9 bases. This CDR3 spans 12 amino acids. Germline assignment: CDR1 MDHEN and CDR2 SYDVKM. Sample: naive CD4+ T cells from PBMCs. Subset noted: CD45RA+ positively selected. The J gene is TRBJ2-7, the V gene TRBV28; D is unresolved. This sequence was found in a young man in good health. Some clones in this sample may be carry-over from other donors' samples. CDR3 sequence (DNA): TGTGCCAGCACCACCGAGCCCTACGAGCAGTACTTC. It translates to CASTTEPYEQYF. Filled out from reference TRBV28 and TRBJ2-7, the complete variable domain reads DVKVTQSSRYLVKRTGEKVFLECVQDMDHENMFWYRQDPGLGLRLIYFSYDVKMKEKGDIPEGYSVSREKKERFSLILESASTNQTSMYLCASTTEPYEQYFGPGTRLTVT.